This TCR beta chain appears in the sequencing data of a study of cytomegalovirus exposure and HLA in healthy donors. Study-level points and caveats: For most subjects, TCR beta sequences were reported to predict HLA-A and HLA-B alleles with accuracy.

Germline CDR1 and CDR2: SEHNR and FQNEAQ (reference sequence). Trimming shortened V by 5 bases and J by 0 bases, and 7 bases separated the two germline ends. CDR3 length equals 13 residues. A note on this clone: As yet, its antigen is unknown.

PCR amplification relied on 60 Vbeta primers (plus 13 Jbeta primers). Profiling relied on immunoSEQ multiplex PCR, and the TCRdb table lists in-frame clones only, not all of them. Here the sample spans 95,000 to 150,000 clones, 75% to 90% being singletons. Sequences were obtained from PBMCs. This TCR derives from a female donor in good health and CMV-seropositive. The chain uses TRBV7-9 and TRBJ1-1; D ambiguous. The CDR3 loop reads CASSVQMNTEAFF. The DNA of the CDR3 is TGTGCCAGCAGCGTACAGATGAACACTGAAGCTTTCTTT.